These T cell receptor beta chains were read from a single sample in a study of T cell repertoires in cytomegalovirus infection. TCRdb passed the reads through MiXCR, listing each CDR3 protein once. The sample shows approximately 250,000 distinct CDR3 sequences, approximately 6.7% of them seen only once. Specimen: PBMCs. Receptor source: a human donor in good health (CMV status not recorded). Some clones in this sample may be carry-over from other donors' samples. CDR3s include the opening cysteine and the closing phenylalanine or tryptophan. The order of the fields is V gene, D gene, clone size, J gene, CDR3 length, CDR3 protein, CDR3 DNA. The D gene is left open where the match is weak. Not every row has a clone size; where given, it reads once, few, many or a size class.

TRBV6-2/TRBV6-3	-	many	TRBJ1-4	15	CASSITGRYEEKLFF	TGTGCCAGCAGTATAACAGGGAGGTACGAAGAAAAACTGTTTTTT
TRBV11-2	-	many	TRBJ2-7	18	CASSRFRGMDRNFNEQYF	TGTGCCAGCAGCCGATTTAGAGGCATGGACAGAAATTTTAACGAGCAGTACTTC
TRBV20-1	TRBD1	many	TRBJ1-1	12	CSASAGGTEAFF	TGCAGTGCTAGCGCAGGGGGCACTGAAGCTTTCTTT
TRBV15	TRBD1	many	TRBJ1-2	15	CATSKSGTGGYGYTF	TGTGCCACCAGCAAATCCGGGACAGGGGGCTATGGCTACACCTTC
TRBV20-1	-	many	TRBJ1-5	14	CSARTGGGNQPQHF	TGCAGTGCTCGGACCGGGGGGGGCAATCAGCCCCAGCATTTT
TRBV15	TRBD1	many	TRBJ1-2	18	CATSRDGTAARTNYGYTF	TGTGCCACCAGCAGAGATGGGACAGCAGCGCGAACTAACTATGGCTACACCTTC
TRBV12-3/TRBV12-4	-	many	TRBJ2-1	15	CASSLGRVSDNEQFF	TGTGCCAGCAGTTTGGGGCGGGTGTCAGACAATGAGCAGTTCTTC
TRBV6-6	TRBD1	many	TRBJ2-7	15	CASSVKDRSSREQYF	TGTGCCAGCAGTGTTAAGGACAGGTCCTCACGGGAGCAGTACTTC
TRBV20-1	TRBD2	many	TRBJ2-7	14	CSALTSGGSYEQYF	TGCAGTGCTCTTACTAGCGGGGGCTCCTACGAGCAGTACTTC
TRBV4-1	TRBD1	many	TRBJ1-1	16	CASSHPGTGMNTEAFF	TGCGCCAGCAGCCACCCCGGGACAGGAATGAACACTGAAGCTTTCTTT
TRBV6-5	-	-	TRBJ2-7	13	CASNTIWAYEQYF	TGTGCCAGCAATACAATTTGGGCCTACGAGCAGTACTTC
TRBV20-1	TRBD1	many	TRBJ2-5	12	CSVDRAQETQYF	TGCAGTGTGGACAGGGCACAAGAGACCCAGTACTTC
TRBV7-8	-	many	TRBJ2-1	19	CASSLAGVAASLGGYEQFF	TGTGCCAGCAGCTTAGCGGGGGTGGCGGCTTCCCTCGGAGGGTATGAGCAGTTCTTC
TRBV6-2/TRBV6-3	-	many	TRBJ2-5	15	CASSSGQRTQETQYF	TGTGCCAGCAGTTCCGGTCAGCGGACCCAAGAGACCCAGTACTTC
TRBV29-1	TRBD2	many	TRBJ2-5	13	CSAGLAGTETQYF	TGCAGCGCGGGACTAGCGGGGACAGAGACCCAGTACTTC
TRBV29-1	-	few	TRBJ2-6	15	CSVGQPAGGANVLTF	TGCAGCGTAGGGCAGCCCGCGGGAGGGGCCAACGTCCTGACTTTC
TRBV6-2/TRBV6-3	TRBD1	-	TRBJ2-1	18	CASSYSRKGRTGGGEQFF	TGTGCCAGCAGTTACTCGAGGAAGGGTCGGACAGGGGGTGGTGAGCAGTTCTTC